The next 21 T cell receptor beta chains were all read from a single sample in a study of blood T cell repertoires in COVID-19. This table comes from immunoSEQ multiplex PCR, and its TCRdb copy is limited to in-frame clones, with some not included. The sample lists some 330,000 clones; around 83% were seen once. Sequencing was done on a sample of PBMCs or T cells enriched from blood (not recorded which). The receptors come from a woman aged 50 to 60 who had recovered from COVID-19.

The genes are TRBV19 and TRBJ2-1; 9 bases align to TRBD1. This CDR3 has 15 residues. CDR1 is LNHDA, CDR2 SQIVND, per germline (reference sequence). With 5 bases clipped from V and 7 bases from J, the junction kept 9 bases outside the gene matches. The CDR3, as DNA: TGTGCCAGTAGTGCGACAGGGGGGAGTGCGAATGAGCAGTTCTTC. This encodes CASSATGGSANEQFF.

The genes are TRBV25-1 and TRBJ1-1; D remains unclear. Germline-derived CDR1 and CDR2 are MGHDK and SYGVNS. V lost 1 base and J lost 6, with 18 bases in between. This CDR3 has 16 residues. The chain's CDR3 is CASSEWGGRQVPEAFF. For the CDR3, the DNA is TGTGCCAGCAGTGAATGGGGAGGACGCCAAGTCCCTGAAGCTTTCTTT.

This clone has a single count. The chain joins TRBV5-4 to TRBJ1-5; no definite D call. This CDR3 is 15 amino acids long. V was pared by 0 bases and J by 7 bases, with 14 bases between. Looked up from germline, CDR1 is SGHNT and CDR2 is YYREEE (reference sequence). CDR3 nucleotides: TGTGCCAGCAGCTTGGCCCCCGGCTCGGGGCAGCCCCAGCATTTT. Translating it yields CASSLAPGSGQPQHF.

The chain couples TRBV6-5 to TRBJ1-2; D is possibly TRBD1 (6 bases). CDR1 is MNHEY, CDR2 SVGAGI, per germline. CDR3 length: 14 amino acids. The V end lost 8 bases, the J end lost 5 bases, and 18 bases lay between the germline ends. For the CDR3, the DNA is TGTGCCAGCGTCGTCGCCCAGGGGCTTTATGGCTACACCTTC. Amino acids: CASVVAQGLYGYTF.

CDR3 DNA sequence: TGTGCCAGTAGTATCGGGTCCCCGGGTAGCAATGGCTACACCTTC. Translation gives CASSIGSPGSNGYTF. The chain has TRBV19 and TRBJ1-2; no clear D. The V gene's germline CDR1 is LNHDA and CDR2 SQIVND (reference sequence). This CDR3 has 15 amino acids. Trimming removed 3 bases from V and 6 bases from J, with 17 bases in between.

V is TRBV5-6 and J is TRBJ2-7, with D possibly matching TRBD1 (6 bases). Germline-derived CDR1 and CDR2 are SGHDT and YYEEEE. V lost 4 bases to trimming and J lost 0 bases, with 11 bases between them. The CDR3 has 14 amino acids. CDR3: CASSPTGFSYEQYF. The CDR3 DNA sequence: TGTGCCAGCAGCCCGACAGGTTTCTCCTACGAGCAGTACTTC.

CDR3: CASSPGVLAGAYEQYF. The CDR3 DNA reads as TGTGCCAGCAGCCCCGGGGTCCTAGCGGGAGCCTACGAGCAGTACTTC. The chain employs TRBV5-5 and TRBJ2-7; TRBD2 matches 10 bases. V dropped 4 bases and J dropped 2; count of bases not matched to a gene: 9. This CDR3 has 16 residues. Germline V gives CDR1 SGHKS, CDR2 YYEKEE (reference sequence).

This chain links TRBV5-8 with TRBJ1-1; 9 bases match TRBD1. CDR3 length: 18 residues. Germline CDR1 and CDR2: SGHTS and YDEGEE. V was clipped by 3 bases and J by 1 base; unmatched bases: 13. The CDR3 DNA reads TGTGCCAGCAGCTCGTTCCCGGGACAGGGACGTGGGAACACTGAAGCTTTCTTT. This encodes CASSSFPGQGRGNTEAFF.

The J gene is TRBJ2-2, the V gene TRBV25-1; 7 bases map to TRBD1. The germline V gene encodes CDR1 MGHDK and CDR2 SYGVNS. This CDR3 has 16 amino acids. Trimming removed 1 base from V and 2 bases from J; junction bases left unmatched: 4. CDR3 amino acids: CASSELGQDNTGELFF. In DNA form, the CDR3 reads TGTGCCAGCAGTGAATTAGGACAGGATAACACCGGGGAGCTGTTTTTT.

The chain couples TRBV5-1 to TRBJ1-2, with no clear D. The CDR3 is made up of 14 amino acids. V gave up 0 bases and J gave up 0 bases, with 6 bases separating them. Germline assignment: CDR1 SGHRS and CDR2 YFSETQ. The CDR3 region has the DNA TGCGCCAGCAGCTTGGCCGAGACTAACTATGGCTACACCTTC. This encodes CASSLAETNYGYTF.

The chain carries TRBV2 and TRBJ2-1; weak D call: TRBD1 (6 bases). V gave up 2 bases and J gave up 6 bases, with 17 bases separating them. The CDR3 covers 16 residues. Germline CDR1 and CDR2: SNHLY and FYNNEI. This CDR3 is CASSEQGYRVGNEQFF. DNA for the CDR3: TGTGCCAGCAGTGAACAGGGCTACAGGGTGGGCAATGAGCAGTTCTTC.

The chain recombines TRBV11-2 with TRBJ2-1; 9 positions match TRBD2. CDR3 length: 14 residues. CDR1 is SGHAT and CDR2 is FQNNGV in the germline V gene. The J segment lost 7 bases and the V segment lost 5 bases, leaving 6 bases of the junction unmatched. The CDR3 DNA reads TGTGCCAGCAGCATTAGCGGGGGTTCGAATGAGCAGTTCTTC. It is translated as CASSISGGSNEQFF.

CDR3: CASRTGLYEKLFF. As DNA, the CDR3 is TGTGCCAGCAGGACAGGGTTGTATGAAAAACTGTTTTTT. The chain joins TRBV28 to TRBJ1-4, with 7 bases that match TRBD1. Per germline, CDR1 MDHEN and CDR2 SYDVKM. V dropped 6 bases and J dropped 6; count of bases not matched to a gene: 4. CDR3 size: 13 residues.

The chain carries TRBV18 and TRBJ1-2, with no clear D. Trimming left V 2 bases short and J 5 bases short, with 9 bases between. Germline V gene lookup returns CDR1 KGHSH and CDR2 LQKENI. There are 13 residues in the CDR3. CDR3 region: CASSPMTDYGYTF. The DNA of the CDR3 is TGTGCCAGCTCACCAATGACTGATTATGGCTACACCTTC.

The chain is built from TRBV7-8 and TRBJ1-1; D is undetermined. This CDR3 is 14 amino acids long. Per germline, CDR1 SGHVS and CDR2 FQNEAQ. V was trimmed by 0 bases and J by 7 bases, leaving 12 bases between them. The CDR3 region has the DNA TGTGCCAGCAGCTTAGCGGAACAGAGCTATGAAGCTTTCTTT. It encodes CASSLAEQSYEAFF.

This clone was counted ten times or more. The chain carries TRBV5-4 and TRBJ2-7; 10 bases align to TRBD1. V was pared by 0 bases and J by 0 bases, with 3 bases of the junction left unmatched. The length of the CDR3 is 16 residues. Germline loops: CDR1 SGHNT, CDR2 YYREEE (reference sequence). The CDR3 coding sequence is TGTGCCAGCAGCTTGGGTGGACAGGGGGGCTCCTACGAGCAGTACTTC. Its translation is CASSLGGQGGSYEQYF.

V and J are TRBV7-8 and TRBJ1-5; D is unclear. The V gene's germline CDR1 is SGHVS and CDR2 FQNEAQ. This CDR3 spans 15 amino acids. Trimming stripped 0 bases from V and 3 bases from J, with 9 bases between. CDR3 protein: CASSLAGHPNQPQHF. CDR3 nucleotide sequence: TGTGCCAGCAGCTTAGCGGGCCACCCCAATCAGCCCCAGCATTTT.

In this sample, this clone turned up once. The CDR3 bases are TGCAGTGCTAGTGGGAGGACAGGGCCTTCTAATTCACCCCTCCACTTT. Translating gives CSASGRTGPSNSPLHF. V gene TRBV20-1 combines with J gene TRBJ1-6; the match to TRBD1 covers 8 bases. Germline lookup yields CDR1 DFQATT and CDR2 SNEGSKA (reference sequence). The ends lost 3 bases at V and 6 bases at J; junction bases unmatched: 10. This CDR3 is built from 16 residues.

The rearrangement links TRBV7-9 to TRBJ2-3; D gene unclear. Trimming shortened V by 2 bases and J by 2 bases, and 5 bases separated the two germline ends. The CDR3 runs to 13 residues. Per germline, CDR1 SEHNR and CDR2 FQNEAQ (reference sequence). CDR3 DNA: TGTGCCAGCAGCTTATTATCCACAGATACGCAGTATTTT. Protein sequence: CASSLLSTDTQYF.

The chain links TRBV5-4 to TRBJ1-2, with a possible D match to TRBD1 (6 bases). The CDR3 runs 13 residues. Germline loops: CDR1 SGHNT, CDR2 YYREEE (reference sequence). The V end was cut by 0 bases, the J end by 8 bases, with 11 bases between. CDR3 sequence (DNA): TGTGCCAGCAGCTTGGGGGCAGGGGCCGGCTACACCTTC. It translates to CASSLGAGAGYTF.

The V gene is TRBV27, the J gene TRBJ2-1, with D maybe TRBD1 (6 bases). The V and J ends lost 1 base and 5 bases respectively, with 18 bases between them. Germline V gene sequence: CDR1 MNHEY, CDR2 SMNVEV (reference sequence). This CDR3 is built from 17 residues. The CDR3: CASSLFTQGRGHNEQFF. The CDR3 bases are TGTGCCAGCAGTTTATTCACACAGGGCAGGGGCCACAATGAGCAGTTCTTC.